One TCR beta chain is described in this entry. Its binding antigen is unknown. The CDR3 sequence holds 13 residues, the cysteine and phenylalanine included. The DNA is not on file. CDR1 and CDR2 are drawn from the germline V gene: SQVTM, ANQGSEA. This entry comes from a study of monozygotic twins with inflammatory bowel disease (dated by TCRdb to about 2019). About the study as a whole: The full study comprised 28 monozygotic twin pairs: nine German pairs (four IBD-concordant, five IBD-discordant) and 19 IBD-discordant Danish pairs. Each individual had, on average, about 151 000 unique TCRalpha sequences and 181 000 unique TCRbeta sequences available for analysis. Disease-associated traits were sought mainly through comparisons between IBD patients and their genetically identical healthy co-twins within discordant pairs. Findings and caveats that apply to the study as a whole: Fewer clonotypes were shared with other individuals by IBD patients than by healthy twins, most markedly in patients showing signs of disease activity. No single strong signal or clonotype linked to IBD turned up in the results, so the idea that one exists was not supported. Measured by the inverse Simpson index, TCRbeta repertoire diversity was lower in IBD patients than in their healthy co-twins. Repertoire similarity did not differ between concordant and discordant twins, possibly due to limited statistical power. Distinction between different T cell subtypes could not be achieved in the analysis. Differing immunosuppressive treatments among patients may have added background noise and inter-individual variability to the repertoires.

From each donor, a roughly 2.7 ml peripheral blood sample was drawn into PAXgene tubes and stored at -80 degrees C. Without any T cell sorting, total RNA was extracted from whole blood using the PAXgene blood miRNA kit on an automated QIAcube. Deep TCRalpha and TCRbeta repertoire profiling with unique molecular barcoding was performed on peripheral blood of monozygotic twin pairs concordant or discordant for inflammatory bowel disease. For every twin pair, smoking habits were documented, and each individual was categorised as a current, former or never smoker. Receptor amplification or capture employed 5' RACE. Each TCR library was prepared from about 4,000 ng of total RNA. cDNA was synthesized with SMARTScribe reverse transcriptase in eight separate reactions per sample. During cDNA synthesis, unique molecular identifiers containing a 6-nucleotide sample barcode were introduced by template switching. TCRalpha and TCRbeta cDNA was amplified in two nested PCRs of 16 and 9 cycles, and bead purification was carried out after each PCR. Before amplification, the cDNA was treated with uracil DNA-glycosylase and purified using the QIAquick PCR purification kit. The second PCR was the step at which Illumina TruSeq-compatible adapters and sample-specific barcodes were added. TapeStation and Qubit were used to check library quality and concentration, and approximately 5 ng of each library went into the pool. Sequencing of the pooled libraries was done on an Illumina HiSeq2500 single-index Rapid Run using custom sequencing primers and 2 x 100 bp reads. Regarding the original processing steps: UMI-based consensus assembly with MiGEC version 1.2.6 was used to correct PCR and sequencing errors. MiXCR version 2.1.1 was used for V(D)J alignment, clonotype assembly and CDR3 extraction. Gene usage, clonotype sharing and MAIT/NKT TCR abundance were normalised by analysing the top 1000, 10 000 and 20 000 clonotypes per sample. Diversity was computed as the inverse Simpson index with the vegan R package after downsampling to 27 000 UMIs. Paired Mann-Whitney U tests were applied to discordant twin pairs, with Benjamini-Hochberg correction for multiple testing. TCRdb reprocessed the reads and assigns one entry to each CDR3 protein sequence, leaving out DNA. These V and J calls derive from TCRdb rather than the authors' analysis. The sample table records 95,000 to 110,000 distinct CDR3 sequences. Of the sample, more than 1.5% is held by the ten largest clones.

This sequence uses TRBV29-1 and TRBJ1-2; TCRdb picks TRBD1, but there is no DNA to check that call. This TCR came from a human donor with ulcerative colitis or Crohn's disease, or a healthy co-twin of an affected twin (not recorded which). The sequencing sample was made of blood. CDR3 sequence: CSAGTGANYGYTF.